This TCR beta chain was identified during a study of blood T cell repertoires in COVID-19. Study background: Collection of acute and convalescent COVID-19 samples took place in the United States, Italy and Spain. PBMCs, B-cell-depleted T cells, or T cells provided the cDNA or gDNA that made up the material.

V lost 1 base, J lost 6 bases, and 5 bases stayed unmatched. Germline lookup yields CDR1 KGHDR and CDR2 SFDVKD. The CDR3 has 16 amino acids. Per the original data handling: The assay estimated nucleated cells by amplifying reference gene primers. Only in-frame clones appear in the TCRdb table, and some are missing; sequencing was by immunoSEQ multiplex PCR. D and trimming were read from the DNA, whereas the V and J calls and clone size are those reported in that table. Of more than 90,000 clones listed, approximately 81% were seen once; the top ten hold 38%. The receptor was isolated from a man older than 75 with acute or convalescent COVID-19. The material sequenced was peripheral blood. The chain joins TRBV24-1 to TRBJ2-1, with 10 bases fitting TRBD2. The CDR3 here is CATSDFRAGGGNEQFF. CDR3 DNA sequence: TGTGCCACCAGTGATTTCCGAGCGGGAGGGGGCAATGAGCAGTTCTTC.